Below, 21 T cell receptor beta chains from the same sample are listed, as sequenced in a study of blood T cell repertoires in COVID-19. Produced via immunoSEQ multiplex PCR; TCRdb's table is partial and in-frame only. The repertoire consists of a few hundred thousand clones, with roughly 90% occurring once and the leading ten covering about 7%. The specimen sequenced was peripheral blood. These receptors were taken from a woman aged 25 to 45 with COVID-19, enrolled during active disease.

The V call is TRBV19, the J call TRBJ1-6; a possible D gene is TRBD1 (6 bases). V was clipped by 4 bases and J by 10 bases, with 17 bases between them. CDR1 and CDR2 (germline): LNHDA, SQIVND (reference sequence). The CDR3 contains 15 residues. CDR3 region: CASSNLRGMVSPLHF. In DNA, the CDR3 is TGTGCCAGTAGTAATCTGAGGGGGATGGTGTCACCCCTCCACTTT.

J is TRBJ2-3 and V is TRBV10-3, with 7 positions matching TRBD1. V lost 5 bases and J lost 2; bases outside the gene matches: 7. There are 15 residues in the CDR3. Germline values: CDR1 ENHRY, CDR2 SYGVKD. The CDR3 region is CAISRQGQPTDTQYF. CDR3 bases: TGTGCCATCAGTAGGCAGGGACAGCCCACAGATACGCAGTATTTT.

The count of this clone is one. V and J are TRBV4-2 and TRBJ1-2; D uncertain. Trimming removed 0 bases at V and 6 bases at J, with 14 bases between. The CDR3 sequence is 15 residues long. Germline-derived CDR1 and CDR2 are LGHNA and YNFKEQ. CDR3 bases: TGTGCCAGCAGCCAAGAGAAACGTCTCAGGAATGGCTACACCTTC. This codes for CASSQEKRLRNGYTF.

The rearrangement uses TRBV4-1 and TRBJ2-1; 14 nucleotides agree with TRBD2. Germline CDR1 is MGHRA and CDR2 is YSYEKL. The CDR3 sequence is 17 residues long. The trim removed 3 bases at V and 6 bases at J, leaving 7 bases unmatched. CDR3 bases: TGCGCCAGCAGCCATCAAATGGGACTAGCGGGAGTCAATGAGCAGTTCTTC. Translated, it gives CASSHQMGLAGVNEQFF.

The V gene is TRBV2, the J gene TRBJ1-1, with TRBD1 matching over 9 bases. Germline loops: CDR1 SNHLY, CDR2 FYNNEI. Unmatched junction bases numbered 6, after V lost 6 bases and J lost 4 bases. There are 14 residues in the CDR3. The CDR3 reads CASSAQTGGTEAFF. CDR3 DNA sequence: TGTGCCAGCAGCGCACAGACAGGGGGCACTGAAGCTTTCTTT.

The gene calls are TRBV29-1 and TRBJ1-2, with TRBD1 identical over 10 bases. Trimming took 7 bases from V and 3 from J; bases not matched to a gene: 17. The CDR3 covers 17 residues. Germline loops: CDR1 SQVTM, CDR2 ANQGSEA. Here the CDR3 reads CSGLVGDRGRADYGYTF. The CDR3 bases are TGCAGCGGCCTTGTAGGAGACAGGGGGCGGGCGGACTATGGCTACACCTTC.

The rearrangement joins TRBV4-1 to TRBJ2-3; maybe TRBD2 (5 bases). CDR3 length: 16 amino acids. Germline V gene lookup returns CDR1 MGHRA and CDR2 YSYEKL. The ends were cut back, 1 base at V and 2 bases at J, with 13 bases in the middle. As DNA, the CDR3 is TGCGCCAGCAGCCAAGTAGTAAGCGGTCTCACAGATACGCAGTATTTT. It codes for CASSQVVSGLTDTQYF.

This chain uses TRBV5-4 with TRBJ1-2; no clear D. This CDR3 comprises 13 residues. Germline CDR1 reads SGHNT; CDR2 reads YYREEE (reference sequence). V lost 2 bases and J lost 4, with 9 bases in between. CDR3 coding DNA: TGTGCCAGCAGCTTTTCCGGAGGCTATGGCTACACCTTC. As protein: CASSFSGGYGYTF.

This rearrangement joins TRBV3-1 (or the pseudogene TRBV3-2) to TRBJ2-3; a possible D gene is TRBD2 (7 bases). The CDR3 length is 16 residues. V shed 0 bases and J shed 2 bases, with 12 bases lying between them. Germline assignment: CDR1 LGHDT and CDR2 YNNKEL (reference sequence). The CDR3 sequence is CASSQDAGAYTDTQYF. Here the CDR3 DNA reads TGTGCCAGCAGCCAAGATGCGGGGGCTTACACAGATACGCAGTATTTT.

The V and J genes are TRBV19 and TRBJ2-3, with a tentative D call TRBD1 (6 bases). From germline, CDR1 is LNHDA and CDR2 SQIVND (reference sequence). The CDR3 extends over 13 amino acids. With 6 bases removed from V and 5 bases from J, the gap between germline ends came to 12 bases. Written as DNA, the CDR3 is TGTGCCAGTAGCGAACAGACAGGAGATACGCAGTATTTT. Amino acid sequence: CASSEQTGDTQYF.

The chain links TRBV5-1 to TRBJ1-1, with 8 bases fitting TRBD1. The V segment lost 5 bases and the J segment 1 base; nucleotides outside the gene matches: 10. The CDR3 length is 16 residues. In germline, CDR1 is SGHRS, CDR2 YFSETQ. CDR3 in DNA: TGCGCCAGCAGTTCAGGGACAGGCTCTAGGAACACTGAAGCTTTCTTT. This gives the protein CASSSGTGSRNTEAFF.

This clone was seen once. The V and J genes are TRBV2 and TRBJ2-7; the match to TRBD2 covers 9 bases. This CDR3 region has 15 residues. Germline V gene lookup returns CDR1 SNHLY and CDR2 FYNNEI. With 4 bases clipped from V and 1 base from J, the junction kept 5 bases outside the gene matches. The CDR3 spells CASSGEGLASYEQYF. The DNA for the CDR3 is TGTGCCAGCAGTGGCGAGGGACTAGCTTCCTACGAGCAGTACTTC.

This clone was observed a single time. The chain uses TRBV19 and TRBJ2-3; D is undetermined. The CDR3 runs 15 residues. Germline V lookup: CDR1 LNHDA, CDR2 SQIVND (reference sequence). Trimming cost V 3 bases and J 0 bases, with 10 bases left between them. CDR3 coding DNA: TGTGCCAGTAGTATTGCGGTAACTAGCACAGATACGCAGTATTTT. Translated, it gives CASSIAVTSTDTQYF.

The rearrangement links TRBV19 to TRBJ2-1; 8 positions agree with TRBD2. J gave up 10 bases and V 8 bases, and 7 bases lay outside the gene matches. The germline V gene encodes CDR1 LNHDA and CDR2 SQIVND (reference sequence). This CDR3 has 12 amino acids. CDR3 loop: CASLREGGEQFF. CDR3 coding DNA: TGTGCCAGTTTACGGGAGGGAGGCGAGCAGTTCTTC.

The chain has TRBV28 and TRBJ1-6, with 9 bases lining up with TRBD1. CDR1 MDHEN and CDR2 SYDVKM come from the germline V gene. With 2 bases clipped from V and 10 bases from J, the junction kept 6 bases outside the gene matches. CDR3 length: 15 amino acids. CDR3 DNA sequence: TGTGCCAGCAGTTTAAGGACAGGGGCTGGGTCACCCCTCCACTTT. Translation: CASSLRTGAGSPLHF.

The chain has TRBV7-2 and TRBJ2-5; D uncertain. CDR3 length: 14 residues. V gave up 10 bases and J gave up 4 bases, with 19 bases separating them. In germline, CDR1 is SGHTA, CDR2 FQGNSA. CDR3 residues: CATEVDSNRETQYF. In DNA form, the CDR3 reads TGTGCCACCGAAGTAGACTCCAATAGAGAGACCCAGTACTTC.

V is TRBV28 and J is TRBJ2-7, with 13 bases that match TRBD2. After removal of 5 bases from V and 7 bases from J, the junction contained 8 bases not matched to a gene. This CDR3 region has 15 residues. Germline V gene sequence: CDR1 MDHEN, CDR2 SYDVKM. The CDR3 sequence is CASSVLAGGLREQYF. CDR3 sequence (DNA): TGTGCCAGCAGTGTACTAGCGGGAGGGCTGCGGGAGCAGTACTTC.

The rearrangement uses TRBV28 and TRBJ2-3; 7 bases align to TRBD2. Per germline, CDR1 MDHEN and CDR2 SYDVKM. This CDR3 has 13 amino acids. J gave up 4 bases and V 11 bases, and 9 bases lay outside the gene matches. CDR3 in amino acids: CAAGEGKADTQYF. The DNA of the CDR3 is TGTGCCGCCGGGGAGGGCAAGGCAGATACGCAGTATTTT. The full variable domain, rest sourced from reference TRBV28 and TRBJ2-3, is DVKVTQSSRYLVKRTGEKVFLECVQDMDHENMFWYRQDPGLGLRLIYFSYDVKMKEKGDIPEGYSVSREKKERFSLILESASTNQTSMYLCAAGEGKADTQYFGPGTRLTVL.

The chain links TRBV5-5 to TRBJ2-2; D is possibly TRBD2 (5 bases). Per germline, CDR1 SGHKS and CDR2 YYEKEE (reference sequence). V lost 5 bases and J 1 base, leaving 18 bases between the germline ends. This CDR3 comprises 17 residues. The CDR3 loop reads CASSFLSGSGNTGELFF. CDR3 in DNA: TGTGCCAGCAGTTTTCTATCGGGGTCGGGGAACACCGGGGAGCTGTTTTTT.

The CDR3 region has the DNA TGTGCCAGCAGCTTAGCCAGAAATCAGCCCCAGCATTTT. This sequence encodes CASSLARNQPQHF. The rearrangement links TRBV11-1 to TRBJ1-5, with unresolved D. V lost 0 bases and J lost 4, with 4 bases in between. Germline loops: CDR1 SGHAT, CDR2 FQDESV (reference sequence). The CDR3 runs to 13 residues.

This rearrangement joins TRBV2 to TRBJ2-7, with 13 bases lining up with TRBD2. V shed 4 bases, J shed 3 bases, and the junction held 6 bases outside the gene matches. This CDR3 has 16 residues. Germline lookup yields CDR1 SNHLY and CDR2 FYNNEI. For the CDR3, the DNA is TGTGCCAGCAGTGGACCAGGACTAGCGGGAGACTACGAGCAGTACTTC. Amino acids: CASSGPGLAGDYEQYF.